The source of this TCR beta chain is a study of T cells in Graves' hyperthyroidism and ophthalmopathy. Researchers took RNA transcripts and amplified the TCR beta CDR3 regions from them. The HTBI primer set served for first-round RT-PCR of the TCR CDR3. A single record per CDR3 protein comes from TCRdb applying MiXCR to the multiplex PCR reads. The sample includes roughly 500,000 distinct CDR3 sequences, around 46% of them seen just once. The junction had 6 bases not matched to a gene; V was cut back by 2 bases and J by 7 bases. The CDR3 contains 14 residues. Germline V gene data show CDR1 as KGHSH and CDR2 as LQKENI. This clonotype was detected a few times.

The source material was peripheral blood or thyroid tissue (not recorded which). This chain connects TRBV18 to TRBJ2-7; 9 bases are a match to TRBD2. The sequence came from an adult woman with Graves' disease, either hyperthyroidism or ophthalmopathy (not recorded which). As DNA, the CDR3 is TGTGCCAGCTCACCATTAGCGGGAGCCGGTGAGCAGTACTTC. Translation: CASSPLAGAGEQYF.